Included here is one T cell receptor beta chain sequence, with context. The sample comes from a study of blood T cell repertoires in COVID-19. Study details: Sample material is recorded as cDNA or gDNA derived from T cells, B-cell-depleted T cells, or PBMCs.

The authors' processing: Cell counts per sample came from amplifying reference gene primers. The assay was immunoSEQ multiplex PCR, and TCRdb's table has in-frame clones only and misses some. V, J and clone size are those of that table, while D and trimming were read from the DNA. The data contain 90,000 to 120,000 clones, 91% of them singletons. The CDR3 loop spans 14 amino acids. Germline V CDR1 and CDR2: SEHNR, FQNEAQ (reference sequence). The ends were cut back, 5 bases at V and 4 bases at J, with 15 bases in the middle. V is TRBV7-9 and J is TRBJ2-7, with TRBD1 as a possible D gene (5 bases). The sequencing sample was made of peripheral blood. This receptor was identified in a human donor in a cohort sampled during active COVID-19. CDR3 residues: CASSQTGKPYEQYF. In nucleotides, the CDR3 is TGTGCCAGCAGCCAAACAGGAAAACCTTACGAGCAGTACTTC. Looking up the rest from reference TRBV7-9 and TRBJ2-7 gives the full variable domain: DTGVSQNPRHKITKRGQNVTFRCDPISEHNRLYWYRQTLGQGPEFLTYFQNEAQLEKSRLLSDRFSAERPKGSFSTLEIQRTEQGDSAMYLCASSQTGKPYEQYFGPGTRLTVT.